A single sample gave rise to the 3 T cell receptor beta chains below, sequenced in a study of shared clonotypes between healthy human individuals. The naive CD8 fraction comprised CD45RO-negative cells positively selected for CCR7 and excluded terminally differentiated effector memory CD45RA+ cells. Sequencing used immunoSEQ multiplex PCR; TCRdb keeps in-frame clones, though not all of them. The sample records hundreds of thousands of clones, 95% to 98% being singletons. Sequenced: naive CD8+ T cells sorted from blood. These receptors were taken from a man aged 30 to 39 in good health.

The chain is built from TRBV5-1 and TRBJ1-1, with unresolved D. The CDR3 is made up of 14 amino acids. The V end was cut by 1 base, the J end by 1 base, with 8 bases between. Germline V lookup: CDR1 SGHRS, CDR2 YFSETQ. The CDR3 DNA reads TGCGCCAGCAGCTTGAATCTCGGGAACACTGAAGCTTTCTTT. It codes for CASSLNLGNTEAFF.

This clone was seen a handful of times. Other DNA sequences in the sample encode the same CDR3. The rearrangement links TRBV20-1 to TRBJ2-7; the D is unclear. The V gene's germline CDR1 is DFQATT and CDR2 SNEGSKA (reference sequence). The CDR3 is made up of 11 amino acids. The V gene lost 0 bases and the J gene lost 4 bases, with 4 bases spanning the gap. CDR3 DNA: TGCAGTGCTAGAGATGGATACGAGCAGTACTTC. Residues: CSARDGYEQYF.

V and J are TRBV7-9 and TRBJ2-7; perhaps TRBD2 as D (5 bases). Trimming removed 6 bases from V and 3 bases from J, with 9 bases in between. Germline loops: CDR1 SEHNR, CDR2 FQNEAQ (reference sequence). The length of the CDR3 is 12 residues. In nucleotides, the CDR3 is TGTGCCAGCAGATTCGGGGACTACGAGCAGTACTTC. The encoded protein is CASRFGDYEQYF.